This T cell receptor (beta chain) was recorded in a study of T cell changes during pregnancy in multiple sclerosis. V was pared by 9 bases and J by 0 bases, with 30 bases between. The CDR3 is made up of 21 amino acids. Generated by immunoSEQ multiplex PCR, the TCRdb table keeps only in-frame clones and is missing some. Among 25,000 to 30,000 clones listed, approximately 90% were seen once. The count of this clone is one. The chain carries TRBV6-7 and TRBJ1-6; TRBD1 might be the D (6 bases). TRBV6-7 is marked as an open reading frame, function uncertain. Specimen: CD8+ T cells from peripheral blood mononuclear cells, collected before pregnancy. The TCR sequence derives from a female donor with multiple sclerosis, enrolled in a pregnancy study. Here the CDR3 reads CARRHVSDRCSTSSYNSPLHF. Here the CDR3 DNA reads TGTGCCAGAAGGCACGTTTCAGACAGGTGTTCTACTAGCTCCTATAATTCACCCCTCCACTTT.